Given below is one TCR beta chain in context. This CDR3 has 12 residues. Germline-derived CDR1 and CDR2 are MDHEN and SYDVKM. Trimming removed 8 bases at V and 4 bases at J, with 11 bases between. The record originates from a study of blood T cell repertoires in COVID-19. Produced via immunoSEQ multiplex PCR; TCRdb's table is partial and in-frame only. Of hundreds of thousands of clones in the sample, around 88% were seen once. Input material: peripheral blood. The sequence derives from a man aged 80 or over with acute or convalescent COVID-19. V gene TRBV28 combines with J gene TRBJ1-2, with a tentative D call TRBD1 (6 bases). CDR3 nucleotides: TGTGCCAGCCATGGACAGATCTATGGCTACACCTTC. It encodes CASHGQIYGYTF.